This T cell receptor (beta chain) was identified in a study of T cell repertoires in cytomegalovirus infection. As for the study in general: A matching HLA type, together with CMV infection, was signaled by public TCR beta signatures.

General study results and limits: CMV carriers having the relevant HLA were flagged by cumulative public TCR beta family frequency. CMV-specific HLA-C-restricted TCR beta clonotypes dominated the ex vivo response.

The CDR3 sequence is 15 residues long. The V end lost 5 bases, the J end lost 0 bases, and 13 bases lay between the germline ends. Germline lookup yields CDR1 LNHDA and CDR2 SQIVND (reference sequence). A note on this clonotype: As yet, its antigen is unknown.

TCRdb redid the calling of the reads with MiXCR, one entry per CDR3 protein. The table lists a few hundred thousand distinct CDR3 sequences, 9.5% of them singletons. The sequence came from a human donor in good health (CMV status not recorded). Some clones in this sample may be carry-over from other donors' samples. Input material: PBMCs. V usage is TRBV19 and J usage is TRBJ1-1, with D perhaps matching TRBD1 (5 bases). CDR3 nucleotides: TGTGCCAGTAGTCAGGGATGGGGGATGAACACTGAAGCTTTCTTT. Translated, it gives CASSQGWGMNTEAFF.